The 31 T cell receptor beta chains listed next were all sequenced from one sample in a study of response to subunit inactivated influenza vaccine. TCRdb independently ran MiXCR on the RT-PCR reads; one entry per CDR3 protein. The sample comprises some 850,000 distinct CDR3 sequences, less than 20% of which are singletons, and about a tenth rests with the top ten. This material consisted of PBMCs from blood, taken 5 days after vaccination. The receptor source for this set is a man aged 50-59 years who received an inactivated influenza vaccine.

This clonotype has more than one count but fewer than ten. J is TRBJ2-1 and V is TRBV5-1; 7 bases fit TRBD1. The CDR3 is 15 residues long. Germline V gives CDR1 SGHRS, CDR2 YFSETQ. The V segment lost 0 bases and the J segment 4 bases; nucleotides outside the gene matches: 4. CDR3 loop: CASSLEGQRYNEQFF. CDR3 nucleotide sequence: TGCGCCAGCAGCTTGGAGGGACAGAGATACAATGAGCAGTTCTTC.

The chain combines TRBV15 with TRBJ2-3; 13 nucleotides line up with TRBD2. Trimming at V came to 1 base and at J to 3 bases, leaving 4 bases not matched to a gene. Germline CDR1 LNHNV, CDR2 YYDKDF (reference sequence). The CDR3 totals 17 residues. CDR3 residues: CATSRGTSGSGTDTQYF. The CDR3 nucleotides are TGTGCCACCAGCAGAGGGACTAGCGGGAGTGGTACAGATACGCAGTATTTT.

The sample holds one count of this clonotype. The CDR3 loop is CASSPTGTGETQYF. For the CDR3, the DNA is TGCGCCAGCAGCCCGACGGGGACCGGGGAGACCCAGTACTTC. The V and J genes are TRBV5-1 and TRBJ2-5; D possibly matches TRBD1 or TRBD2 (5 bases each). The V end lost 4 bases, the J end lost 5 bases, and 15 bases lay between the germline ends. Germline lookup yields CDR1 SGHRS and CDR2 YFSETQ. The CDR3 length is 14 residues.

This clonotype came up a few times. CDR3 DNA: TGTGCCAGCAGCTCCGGCCAGGGAACCGGGGAGCTGTTTTTT. Translation gives CASSSGQGTGELFF. This chain connects TRBV7-9 to TRBJ2-2, with a tentative D call TRBD1 (5 bases). The germline CDR1 and CDR2 sequences are SEHNR and FQNEAQ (reference sequence). This CDR3 is 14 amino acids long. V gave up 4 bases and J gave up 5 bases, with 11 bases separating them. The variable domain in full, with the rest retrieved from reference TRBV7-9 and TRBJ2-2, is DTGVSQNPRHKITKRGQNVTFRCDPISEHNRLYWYRQTLGQGPEFLTYFQNEAQLEKSRLLSDRFSAERPKGSFSTLEIQRTEQGDSAMYLCASSSGQGTGELFFGEGSRLTVL.

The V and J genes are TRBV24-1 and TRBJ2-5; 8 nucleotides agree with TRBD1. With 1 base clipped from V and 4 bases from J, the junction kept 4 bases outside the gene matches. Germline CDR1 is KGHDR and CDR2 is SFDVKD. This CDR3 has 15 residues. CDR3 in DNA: TGTGCCACCAGTGATTTTAGGACAGGGCTAGAGACCCAGTACTTC. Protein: CATSDFRTGLETQYF.

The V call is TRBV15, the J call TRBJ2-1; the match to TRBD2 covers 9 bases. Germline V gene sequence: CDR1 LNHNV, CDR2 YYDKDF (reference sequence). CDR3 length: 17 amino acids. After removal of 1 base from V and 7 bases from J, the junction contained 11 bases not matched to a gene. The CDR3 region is CATSRGWAGGPVNEQFF. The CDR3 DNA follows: TGTGCCACCAGCAGAGGTTGGGCGGGGGGGCCGGTAAATGAGCAGTTCTTC.

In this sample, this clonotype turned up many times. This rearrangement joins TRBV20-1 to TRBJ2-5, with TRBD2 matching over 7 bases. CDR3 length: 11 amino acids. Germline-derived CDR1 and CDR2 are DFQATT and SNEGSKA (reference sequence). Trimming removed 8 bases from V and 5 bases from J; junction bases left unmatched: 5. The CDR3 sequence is CSPGRVETQYF. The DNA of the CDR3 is TGCAGTCCAGGGAGGGTGGAGACCCAGTACTTC.

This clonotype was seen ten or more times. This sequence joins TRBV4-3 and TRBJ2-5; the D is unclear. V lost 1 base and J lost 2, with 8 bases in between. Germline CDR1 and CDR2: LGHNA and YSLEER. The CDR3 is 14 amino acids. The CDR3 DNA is TGCGCCAGCAGCCAAGGGACGGAACAAGAGACCCAGTACTTC. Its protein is CASSQGTEQETQYF.

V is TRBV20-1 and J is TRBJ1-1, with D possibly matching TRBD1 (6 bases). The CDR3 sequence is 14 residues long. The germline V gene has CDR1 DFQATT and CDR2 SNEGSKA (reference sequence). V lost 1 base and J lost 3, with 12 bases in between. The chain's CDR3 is CSARGWQGYTEAFF. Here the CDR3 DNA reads TGCAGTGCTAGAGGGTGGCAGGGGTACACTGAAGCTTTCTTT.

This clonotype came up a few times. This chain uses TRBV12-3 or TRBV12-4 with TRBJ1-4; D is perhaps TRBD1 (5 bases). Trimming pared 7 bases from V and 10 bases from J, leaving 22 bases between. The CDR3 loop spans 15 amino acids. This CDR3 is CASTPITGGVGKLFF. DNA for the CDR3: TGTGCCAGCACCCCTATAACTGGGGGGGTCGGAAAACTGTTTTTT.

The CDR3 loop is CASSSGQATGELFF. CDR3 in DNA: TGCGCCAGCAGCTCGGGACAGGCCACCGGGGAGCTGTTTTTT. V usage is TRBV5-1 and J usage is TRBJ2-2; 8 bases map to TRBD1. Germline V gene lookup returns CDR1 SGHRS and CDR2 YFSETQ. The length of the CDR3 is 14 residues. V lost 3 bases, J lost 4 bases, and 2 bases stayed unmatched.

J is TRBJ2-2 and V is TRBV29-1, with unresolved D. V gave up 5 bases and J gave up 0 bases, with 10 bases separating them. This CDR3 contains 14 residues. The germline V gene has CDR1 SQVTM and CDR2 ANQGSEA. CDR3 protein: CSVPDHANTGELFF. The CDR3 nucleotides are TGCAGCGTTCCCGACCACGCGAACACCGGGGAGCTGTTTTTT.

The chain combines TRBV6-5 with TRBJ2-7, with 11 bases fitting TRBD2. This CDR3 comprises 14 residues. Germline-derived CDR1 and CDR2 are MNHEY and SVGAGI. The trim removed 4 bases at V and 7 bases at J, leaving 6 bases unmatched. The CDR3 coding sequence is TGTGCCAGCAGTTCGACTAGCGGGGTTGGTGAGCAGTACTTC. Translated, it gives CASSSTSGVGEQYF.

The CDR3 reads CASSQEADAFYEQYF. CDR3 sequence (DNA): TGCGCCAGCAGCCAGGAAGCCGACGCCTTCTACGAGCAGTACTTC. The chain uses TRBV4-3 and TRBJ2-7, with D unresolved. V shed 3 bases and J shed 3 bases, with 15 bases lying between them. Germline V CDR1 and CDR2: LGHNA, YSLEER. The CDR3 contains 15 residues.

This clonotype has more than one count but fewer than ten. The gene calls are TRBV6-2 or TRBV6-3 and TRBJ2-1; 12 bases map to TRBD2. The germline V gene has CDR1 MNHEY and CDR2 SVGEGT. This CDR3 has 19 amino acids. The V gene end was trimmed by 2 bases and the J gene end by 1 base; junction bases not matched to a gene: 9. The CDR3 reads CASSYAGLAGPRSYNEQFF. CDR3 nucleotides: TGTGCCAGCAGTTACGCCGGACTAGCGGGACCCCGATCCTACAATGAGCAGTTCTTC.

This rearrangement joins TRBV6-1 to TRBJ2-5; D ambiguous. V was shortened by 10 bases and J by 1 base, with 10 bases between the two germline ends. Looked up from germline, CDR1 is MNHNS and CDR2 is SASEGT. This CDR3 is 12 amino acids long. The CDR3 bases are TGTGCCACCACACGGACCCAAGAGACCCAGTACTTC. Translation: CATTRTQETQYF.

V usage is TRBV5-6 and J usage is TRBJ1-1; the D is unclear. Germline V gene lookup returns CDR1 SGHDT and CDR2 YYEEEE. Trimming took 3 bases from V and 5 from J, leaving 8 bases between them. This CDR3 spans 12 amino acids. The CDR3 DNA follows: TGTGCCAGCAGCTCCCAGGCAACTGAAGCTTTCTTT. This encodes CASSSQATEAFF. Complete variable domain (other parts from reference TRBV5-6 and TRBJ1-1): DAGVTQSPTHLIKTRGQQVTLRCSPKSGHDTVSWYQQALGQGPQFIFQYYEEEERQRGNFPDRFSGHQFPNYSSELNVNALLLGDSALYLCASSSQATEAFFGQGTRLTVV.

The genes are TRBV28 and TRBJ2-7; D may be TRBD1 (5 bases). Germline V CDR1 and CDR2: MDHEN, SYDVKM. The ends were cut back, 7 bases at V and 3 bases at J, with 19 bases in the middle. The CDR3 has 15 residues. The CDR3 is CASIPMGAGNYEQYF. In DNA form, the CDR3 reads TGTGCCAGCATCCCAATGGGTGCAGGGAACTACGAGCAGTACTTC.

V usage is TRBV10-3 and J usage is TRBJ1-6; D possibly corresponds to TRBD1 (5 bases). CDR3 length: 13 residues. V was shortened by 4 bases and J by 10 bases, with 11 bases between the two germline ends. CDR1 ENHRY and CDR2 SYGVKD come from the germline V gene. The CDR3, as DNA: TGTGCCATCAGTGGAACTACAGGCTCACCCCTCCACTTT. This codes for CAISGTTGSPLHF.

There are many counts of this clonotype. The CDR3 here is CASSTGVGEIRDEQFF. Here the CDR3 DNA reads TGTGCCAGCAGCACAGGCGTGGGAGAAATCAGAGATGAGCAGTTCTTC. The chain employs TRBV7-2 and TRBJ2-1; D might be TRBD1 or TRBD2, each matching 5 bases. Between the trimmed V and J ends, which lost 5 bases and 8 bases, there was a span of 22 bases. The germline V gene encodes CDR1 SGHTA and CDR2 FQGNSA. CDR3 length: 16 residues.

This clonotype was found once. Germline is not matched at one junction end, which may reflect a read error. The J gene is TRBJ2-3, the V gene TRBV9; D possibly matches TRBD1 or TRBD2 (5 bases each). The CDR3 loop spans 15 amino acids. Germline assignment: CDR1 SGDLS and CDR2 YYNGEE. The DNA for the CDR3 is TGTGCCAGAAGCGTAACAGGCGACTACACAGATACGCAGTATTTT. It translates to CARSVTGDYTDTQYF.

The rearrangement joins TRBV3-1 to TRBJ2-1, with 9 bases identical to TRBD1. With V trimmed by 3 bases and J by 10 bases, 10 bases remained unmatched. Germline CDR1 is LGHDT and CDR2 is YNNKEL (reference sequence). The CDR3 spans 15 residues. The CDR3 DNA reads TGTGCCAGCAGCCATACCGGGACAGGGAATGGAGAGCAGTTCTTC. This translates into CASSHTGTGNGEQFF.

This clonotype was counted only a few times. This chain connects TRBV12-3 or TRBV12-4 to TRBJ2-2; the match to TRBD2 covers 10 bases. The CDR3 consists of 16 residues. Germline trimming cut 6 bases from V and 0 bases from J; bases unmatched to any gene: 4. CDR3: CASRLAGNANTGELFF. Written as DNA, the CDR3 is TGTGCCAGCAGACTAGCGGGGAACGCGAACACCGGGGAGCTGTTTTTT.

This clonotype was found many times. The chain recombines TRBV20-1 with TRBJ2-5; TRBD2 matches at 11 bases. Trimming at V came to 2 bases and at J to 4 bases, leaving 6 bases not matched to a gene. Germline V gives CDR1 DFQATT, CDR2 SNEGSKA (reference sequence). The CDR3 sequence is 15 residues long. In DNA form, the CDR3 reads TGCAGTGCTAGACCTAGCGGGAGGCCCGGAGAGACCCAGTACTTC. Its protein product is CSARPSGRPGETQYF.

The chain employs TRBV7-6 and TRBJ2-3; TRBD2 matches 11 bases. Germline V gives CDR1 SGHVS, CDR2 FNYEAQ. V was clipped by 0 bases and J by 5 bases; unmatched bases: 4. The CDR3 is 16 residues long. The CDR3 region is CASSLASGRAGDTQYF. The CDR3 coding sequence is TGTGCCAGCAGCTTAGCTAGCGGGAGGGCAGGAGATACGCAGTATTTT.

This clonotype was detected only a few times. In DNA form, the CDR3 reads TGTGCCAGCAGCTTCCGACGGAAGGCTACCTACGAGCAGTACTTC. It encodes CASSFRRKATYEQYF. The V call is TRBV5-6, the J call TRBJ2-7; D not certain. Per germline, CDR1 SGHDT and CDR2 YYEEEE. This CDR3 spans 15 amino acids. V lost 2 bases and J 2 bases, leaving 14 bases between the germline ends.

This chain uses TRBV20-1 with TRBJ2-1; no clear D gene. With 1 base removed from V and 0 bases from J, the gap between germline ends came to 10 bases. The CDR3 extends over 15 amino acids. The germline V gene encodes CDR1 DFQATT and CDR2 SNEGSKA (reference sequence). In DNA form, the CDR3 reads TGCAGTGCTAGAGCCCAGCGACTCTCCTACAATGAGCAGTTCTTC. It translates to CSARAQRLSYNEQFF.

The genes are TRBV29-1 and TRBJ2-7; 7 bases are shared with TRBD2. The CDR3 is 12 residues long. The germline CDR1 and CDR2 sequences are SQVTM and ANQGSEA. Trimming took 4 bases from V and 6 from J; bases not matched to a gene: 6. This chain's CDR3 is CSVVIIAGEQYF. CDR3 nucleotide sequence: TGCAGCGTTGTGATTATAGCGGGCGAGCAGTACTTC.

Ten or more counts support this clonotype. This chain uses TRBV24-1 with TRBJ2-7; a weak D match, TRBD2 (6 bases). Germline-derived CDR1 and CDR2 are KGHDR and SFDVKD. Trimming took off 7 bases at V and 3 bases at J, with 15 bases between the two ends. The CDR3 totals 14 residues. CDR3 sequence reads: CATRWSRGDYEQYF. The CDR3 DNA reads TGTGCCACCAGGTGGTCGCGCGGGGACTACGAGCAGTACTTC.

CDR3 sequence (DNA): TGTGCCAGCAGTTTTTCCCAACAGAGCACAGATACGCAGTATTTT. This codes for CASSFSQQSTDTQYF. The chain couples TRBV28 to TRBJ2-3; D ambiguous. Deletions cut 3 bases from V and 0 bases from J, with 10 bases between. The CDR3 is 15 amino acids. Germline V gives CDR1 MDHEN, CDR2 SYDVKM.

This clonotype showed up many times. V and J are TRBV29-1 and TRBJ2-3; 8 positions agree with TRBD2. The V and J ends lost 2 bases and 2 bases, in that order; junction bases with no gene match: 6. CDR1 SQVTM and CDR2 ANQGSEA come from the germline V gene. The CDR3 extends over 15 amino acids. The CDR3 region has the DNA TGCAGCGTTGAATCCCAGCGGGGGAACACAGATACGCAGTATTTT. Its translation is CSVESQRGNTDTQYF.